This TCR beta chain was found in a study of OX40 agonist ivuxolimab in advanced cancers. Whole-study context: Ivuxolimab is a fully human IgG2 antibody that activates OX40 (CD134). Patient treatment consisted of intravenous ivuxolimab administration every 2 weeks at 0.01 to 10 mg/kg. Mean age approximately 61 years, range about 20 to 90; nearly 85% male.

Generated by immunoSEQ multiplex PCR, the TCRdb table keeps only in-frame clones and is missing some. The repertoire holds tens of thousands of clones, with 70% to 90% as singletons. Whole-study findings and limits: Also present in some nonresponders was a low level of normalized T-cell clonal expansion.

On this clone itself: Antigen: not known.

Germline V lookup: CDR1 SGHRS, CDR2 YFSETQ. CDR3 length: 14 residues. V shed 3 bases and J 8 bases; nucleotides not matched to a gene: 4. The sequencing used CD4+ or CD8+ T cells sorted from blood, collected in a trial of the OX40 agonist ivuxolimab. The clonotype originates from an adult with an advanced solid tumor such as melanoma, head and neck, liver or kidney cancer. The genes are TRBV5-1 and TRBJ1-6, with 8 bases that match TRBD1. CDR3 DNA sequence: TGCGCCAGCAGCTACGGACAGGGAGATTCACCCCTCCACTTT. This sequence encodes CASSYGQGDSPLHF.